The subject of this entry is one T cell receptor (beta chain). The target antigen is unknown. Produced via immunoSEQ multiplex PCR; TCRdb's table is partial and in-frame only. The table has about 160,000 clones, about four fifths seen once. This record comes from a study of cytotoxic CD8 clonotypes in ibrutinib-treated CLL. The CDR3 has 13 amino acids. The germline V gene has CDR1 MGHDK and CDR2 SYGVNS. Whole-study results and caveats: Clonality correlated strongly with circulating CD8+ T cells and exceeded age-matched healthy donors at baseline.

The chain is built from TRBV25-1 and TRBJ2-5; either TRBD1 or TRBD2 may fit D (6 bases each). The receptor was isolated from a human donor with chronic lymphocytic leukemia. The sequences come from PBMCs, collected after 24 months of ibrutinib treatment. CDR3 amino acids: CSSQGTRWETQYF. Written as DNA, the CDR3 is TGTTCAAGCCAGGGGACTCGGTGGGAGACCCAGTACTTC. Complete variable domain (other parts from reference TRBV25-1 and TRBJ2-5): EADIYQTPRYLVIGTGKKITLECSQTMGHDKMYWYQQDPGMELHLIHYSYGVNSTEKGDLSSESTVSRIRTEHFPLTLESARPSHTSQYLCSSQGTRWETQYFGPGTRLLVL.